This T cell receptor beta chain stems from a study of blood T cell repertoires in COVID-19. Study-wide context: Sites in the United States, Italy and Spain provided acute and convalescent COVID-19 samples. In each case, the material was cDNA or gDNA derived from T cells, B-cell-depleted T cells, or PBMCs.

Original analysis: The authors estimated nucleated cell counts from reference gene primer amplification. Repertoires were generated with immunoSEQ multiplex PCR, while TCRdb's copy carries only in-frame clones and drops some. The D gene and trimming were derived from the DNA, and the V and J assignments and clone size from that table. The sample comprises roughly 180,000 clones, approximately 88% of which are singletons, and roughly 4.2% rests with the top ten. Germline lookup yields CDR1 KGHDR and CDR2 SFDVKD. Trimming took 0 bases from V and 10 from J, leaving 14 bases between them. The CDR3 totals 14 residues.

Sequencing was performed on peripheral blood. The TCR originated in a woman aged 25 to 39 with acute or convalescent COVID-19. This chain connects TRBV24-1 to TRBJ1-1; D may be TRBD1 (6 bases). The CDR3 here is CATSDLTTGSSAFF. CDR3 in DNA: TGTGCCACCAGTGATTTGACCACAGGGTCGTCAGCTTTCTTT.